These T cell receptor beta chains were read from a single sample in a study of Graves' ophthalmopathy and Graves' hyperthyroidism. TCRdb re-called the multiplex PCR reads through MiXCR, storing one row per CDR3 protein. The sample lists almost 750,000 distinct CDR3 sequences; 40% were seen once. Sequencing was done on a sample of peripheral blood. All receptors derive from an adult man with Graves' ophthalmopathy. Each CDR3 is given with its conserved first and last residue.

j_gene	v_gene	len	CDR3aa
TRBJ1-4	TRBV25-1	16	CASSGVGGDRTEKLFF
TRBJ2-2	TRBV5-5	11	CASSWLGELFF
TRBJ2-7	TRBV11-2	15	CASSSRGTGIYEQYF
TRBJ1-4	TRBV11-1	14	CASSNPPGDEKLFF
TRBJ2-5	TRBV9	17	CASSPSPPRVTQETQYF
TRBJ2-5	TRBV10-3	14	CAISETENQETQYF
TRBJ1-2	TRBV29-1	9	CSAAYGYTF
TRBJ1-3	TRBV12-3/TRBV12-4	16	CASSLALGASGNTIYF
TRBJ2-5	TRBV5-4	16	CASSTRLAGDQETQYF
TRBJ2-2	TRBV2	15	CASSAPGGGTGELFF
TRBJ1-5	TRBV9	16	CASSRQAGTLSRPQHF
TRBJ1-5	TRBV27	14	CASSSEGVSQPQHF
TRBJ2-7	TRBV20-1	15	CSARDPRQGGYEQYF
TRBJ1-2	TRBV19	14	CASSADRGLAGYTF
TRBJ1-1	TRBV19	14	CASSTPAGNTEAFF
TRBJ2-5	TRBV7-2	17	CASSLGLAGGPVETQYF
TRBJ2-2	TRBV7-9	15	CASSARRVDTGELFF
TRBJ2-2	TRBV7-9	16	CASSLASGRRTGELFF
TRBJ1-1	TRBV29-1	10	CSVDDSGAFF
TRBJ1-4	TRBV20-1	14	CSARWAGMNEKLFF
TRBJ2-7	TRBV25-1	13	CASSVAGLREQYF
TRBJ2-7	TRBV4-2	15	CASSQAPGSTYEQYF
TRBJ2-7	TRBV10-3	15	CAISAYGTVSYEQYF
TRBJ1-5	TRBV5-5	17	CASSLVGGAAQYQPQHF
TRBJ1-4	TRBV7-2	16	CASSLDSRSTNEKLFF
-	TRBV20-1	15	CSASRVAGDPETQYF
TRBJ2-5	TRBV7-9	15	CASSPVGGTQETQYF
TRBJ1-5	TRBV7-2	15	CASSHWGQGSQPQHF
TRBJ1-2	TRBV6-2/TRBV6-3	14	CASGYGTAVEGYTF
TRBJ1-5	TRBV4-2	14	CASSHETGVQPQHF
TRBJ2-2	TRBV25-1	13	CASNPTGSGELFF
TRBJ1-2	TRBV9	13	CASSSRTDHGYTF
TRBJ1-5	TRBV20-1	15	CSASWGGSSNQPQHF
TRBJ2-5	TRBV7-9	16	CASSQGTGYPQETQYF
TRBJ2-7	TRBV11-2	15	CASSLYGTKTYEQYF
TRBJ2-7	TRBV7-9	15	CASSSSGGAHYEQYF
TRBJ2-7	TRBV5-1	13	CASSVGLGYEQYF
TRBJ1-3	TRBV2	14	CASSMGLSGNTIYF
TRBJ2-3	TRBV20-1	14	CSARVVRDPDTQYF
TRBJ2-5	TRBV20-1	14	CSAPGTVARGTQYF
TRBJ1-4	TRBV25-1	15	CASSQGEGRREKLFF
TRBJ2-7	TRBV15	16	CATSREVGYNFYEQYF
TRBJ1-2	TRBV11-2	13	CASSLDSHYGYTF
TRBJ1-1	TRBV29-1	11	CSVARTKEAFF
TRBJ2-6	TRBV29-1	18	CSVGTAGKGTSGANVLTF
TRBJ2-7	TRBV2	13	CATQRKTAYEQYF
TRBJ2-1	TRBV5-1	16	CASSSGGTSSYNEQFF
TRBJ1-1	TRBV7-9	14	CASSLAVDAHEAFF
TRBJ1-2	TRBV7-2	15	CASSPPSMAGGGYTF
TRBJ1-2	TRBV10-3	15	CASSTGQAINYGYTF
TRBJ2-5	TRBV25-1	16	CASSDSAGAKYETQYF
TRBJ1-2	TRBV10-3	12	CAISEEGYGYTF
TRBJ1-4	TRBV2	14	CASSRDATNEKLSF
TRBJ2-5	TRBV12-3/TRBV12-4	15	CASRRGLVGRETQYF
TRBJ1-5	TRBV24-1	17	CATSDGGAGHFNQPQHF
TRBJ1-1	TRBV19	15	CAWDRGQGVNTEAFF